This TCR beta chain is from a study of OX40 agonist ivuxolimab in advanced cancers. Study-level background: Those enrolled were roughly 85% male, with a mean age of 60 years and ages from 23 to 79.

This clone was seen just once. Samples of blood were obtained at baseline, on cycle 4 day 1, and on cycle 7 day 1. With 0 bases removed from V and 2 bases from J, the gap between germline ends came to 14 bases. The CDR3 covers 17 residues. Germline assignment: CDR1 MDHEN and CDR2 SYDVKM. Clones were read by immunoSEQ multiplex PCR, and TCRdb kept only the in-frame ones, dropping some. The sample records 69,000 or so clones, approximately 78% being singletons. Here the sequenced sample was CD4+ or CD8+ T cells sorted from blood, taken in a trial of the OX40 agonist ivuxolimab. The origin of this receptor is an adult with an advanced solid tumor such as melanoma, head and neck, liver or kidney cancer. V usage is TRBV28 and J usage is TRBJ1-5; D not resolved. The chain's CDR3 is CASSLWSSRSGNQPQHF. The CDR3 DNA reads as TGTGCCAGCAGTTTATGGTCGTCGAGGTCGGGCAATCAGCCCCAGCATTTT.